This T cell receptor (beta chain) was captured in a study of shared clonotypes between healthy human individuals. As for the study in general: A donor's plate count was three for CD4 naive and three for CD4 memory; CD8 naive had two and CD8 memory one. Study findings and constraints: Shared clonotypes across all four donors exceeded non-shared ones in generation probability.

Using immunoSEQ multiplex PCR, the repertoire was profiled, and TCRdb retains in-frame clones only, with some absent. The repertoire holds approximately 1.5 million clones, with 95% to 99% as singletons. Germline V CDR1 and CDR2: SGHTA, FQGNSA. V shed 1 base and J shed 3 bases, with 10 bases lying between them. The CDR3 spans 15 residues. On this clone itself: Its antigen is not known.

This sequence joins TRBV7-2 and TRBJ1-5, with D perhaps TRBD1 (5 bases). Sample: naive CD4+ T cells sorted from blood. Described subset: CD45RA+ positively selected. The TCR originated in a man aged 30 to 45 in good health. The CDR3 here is CASSLEGTNNQPQHF. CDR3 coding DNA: TGTGCCAGCAGCTTAGAGGGGACTAACAATCAGCCCCAGCATTTT.